A selection of T cell receptor beta chains follows, all from one sample in a study of cytomegalovirus exposure and HLA in healthy donors. Measured with immunoSEQ multiplex PCR; TCRdb has only the in-frame clones, and not every one. The sample holds 150,000 to 180,000 clones, around 82% seen once. Sequences were obtained from PBMCs. These TCRs come from a woman in her thirties or forties in good health and CMV-seropositive. CDR3s include the opening cysteine and the closing phenylalanine or tryptophan. A D gene is named only where the DNA matches it firmly. Clone size is given for some rows only: seen once, a few or many times, or a class if the clone is expanded.

J gene	clone size	D gene	V gene	CDR3 DNA	CDR3 protein
TRBJ1-2	NA	TRBD1	TRBV15	TGTGCCACCAGCAGAGATCAGCGGCAGGGGGGTGACTACACCTTC	CATSRDQRQGGDYTF
TRBJ1-1	NA	TRBD1	TRBV10-3	TGTGCCATCAGTGATGGGGACAGGGGGAACACTGAAGCTTTCTTT	CAISDGDRGNTEAFF
TRBJ2-7	NA	NA	TRBV5-4	TGTGCCAGCAGCTTGGAATCGGGCGAGCAGTACTTC	CASSLESGEQYF
TRBJ2-5	few	TRBD1	TRBV6-1	TGTGCCAGCAGCGACAGGGAAGAGACCCAGTACTTC	CASSDREETQYF
TRBJ1-5	NA	TRBD1	TRBV2	TGTGCCAGCAGAAAGACAGGGGGCACAAATCAGCCCCAGCATTTT	CASRKTGGTNQPQHF
TRBJ2-7	NA	TRBD2	TRBV4-1	TGCGCCAGCAGCCAAAGAGGAGCGGGAGGGTTCGGCTACGAGCAGTACTTC	CASSQRGAGGFGYEQYF
TRBJ2-7	once	NA	TRBV5-1	TGCGCCAGCAGGGGCTCAGGGGCTCTGAACGAGCAGTACTTC	CASRGSGALNEQYF
TRBJ2-1	NA	TRBD2	TRBV27	TGTGCCAGCAGCGAGACTAGCGGGCCGTACAATGAGCAGTTCTTC	CASSETSGPYNEQFF
TRBJ1-2	NA	TRBD1	TRBV6-5	TGTGCCAGCAGTCGTGGACAGGAAACCACCTTC	CASSRGQETTF
TRBJ1-1	once	NA	TRBV5-6	TGTGCCAGCAGCGGCCCGGGTGACAACACTGAAGCTTTCTTT	CASSGPGDNTEAFF
TRBJ2-1	NA	TRBD2	TRBV19	TGTGCCAGTCGTCCGGGAGGCCCAGGGAATGAGCAGTTCTTC	CASRPGGPGNEQFF
TRBJ2-1	NA	NA	TRBV28	TGTGCCAGTTCCGGGACACCTTCCTACAATGAGCAGTTCTTC	CASSGTPSYNEQFF
TRBJ1-4	NA	NA	TRBV5-1	TGCGCCAGCAGCCAAGGACTCAAAGGTGGATATTATGAAAAACTGTTTTTT	CASSQGLKGGYYEKLFF
TRBJ1-5	NA	TRBD1	TRBV2	TGTGCCAGCAGGTCAACAGGGGTTCAGCCCCAGCATTTT	CASRSTGVQPQHF
TRBJ2-7	NA	TRBD2	TRBV4-1	TGCGCCAGCAGCCAAGAAAATCTTCAGAGCGGGAGGACGTACGAGCAGTACTTC	CASSQENLQSGRTYEQYF
TRBJ2-3	NA	NA	TRBV2	TGTGCCAGAAACAGGGCCCCGGCAGATACGCAGTATTTT	CARNRAPADTQYF
TRBJ2-5	NA	TRBD2	TRBV5-1	TGCGCCAGCAGCCTGACTAGCGGGAGGGAAGAGACCCAGTACTTC	CASSLTSGREETQYF
TRBJ2-6	once	NA	TRBV30	TGTGCCGCAGGGGGGAGCTCTGGGGCCAACGTCCTGACTTTC	CAAGGSSGANVLTF
TRBJ1-3	NA	TRBD1	TRBV19	TGTGCCAGTAGTGCCAGGGACAGGTCCTCTGGAAACACCATATATTTT	CASSARDRSSGNTIYF
TRBJ2-2	NA	NA	TRBV28	TGTGCCAGCAGTTCTCACGGGACTCCAAACACCGGGGAGCTGTTTTTT	CASSSHGTPNTGELFF
TRBJ2-1	NA	TRBD2	TRBV6-1	TGTGCCAGCAGTGCGTCTAGCGGCGACTACAATGAGCAGTTCTTC	CASSASSGDYNEQFF
TRBJ2-7	NA	TRBD2	TRBV7-9	TGTGCCAGCAGCCGGAGCGGGAGAGATCCCTACGAGCAGTACTTC	CASSRSGRDPYEQYF
TRBJ2-1	NA	TRBD2	TRBV10-3	TGTGCCATCAGTGAGGCTAGCGGATGGGGTAACAATGAGCAGTTCTTC	CAISEASGWGNNEQFF
TRBJ2-1	NA	TRBD2	TRBV12-5	TGTGCTAGTGGTTTGGTACAAAGGGCTAGCGGGAGGGCCTTCAATGAGCAGTTCTTC	CASGLVQRASGRAFNEQFF
TRBJ2-2	NA	TRBD1	TRBV5-5	TGTGCCAGCAGCTTATTGGGACAGGGGGCCGCCGGGGAGCTGTTTTTT	CASSLLGQGAAGELFF
TRBJ2-1	NA	NA	TRBV6-5	TGTGCCAGCAGTTCCCGAGGGGGGGCAGCTAAGCAGTTCTTC	CASSSRGGAAKQFF
TRBJ2-7	few	TRBD1	TRBV30	TGTGCCTGGATCAGACTTCCCCGGACAGGGATCGACTACGAGCAGTACTTC	CAWIRLPRTGIDYEQYF
TRBJ2-6	NA	NA	TRBV5-1	TGCGCCAGCAGCACCGGGGAGAGTTCTGGGGCCAACGTCCTGACTTTC	CASSTGESSGANVLTF
TRBJ2-3	NA	TRBD2	TRBV27	TGTGCCAGCAGTTTAGTCAGCGGGAAGCTCGCAGATACGCAGTATTTT	CASSLVSGKLADTQYF
TRBJ2-3	NA	NA	TRBV2	TGTGCCAGCAGTGTACTTTTAGGCCACTCGTCGGCGCGGGTCACAGATACGCAGTATTTT	CASSVLLGHSSARVTDTQYF
TRBJ2-6	NA	TRBD2	TRBV2	TGTGCCAGCAGCCAAAGCGGGGCAATGCCTAGCTCTGGGGCCAACGTCCTGACTTTC	CASSQSGAMPSSGANVLTF
TRBJ2-3	NA	TRBD2	TRBV7-3	TGTGCCAGCAGCCCCAGCGGGAGAGGCGATACGCAGTATTTT	CASSPSGRGDTQYF
TRBJ2-1	NA	TRBD2	TRBV18	TGTGCCAGCTCACCGGCACCGGGACTAGTACCAAATGAGCAGTTCTTC	CASSPAPGLVPNEQFF
TRBJ1-5	few	TRBD1	TRBV6-1	TGTGCCAGCTCCGACAGGGCTAGCAATCAGCCCCAGCATTTT	CASSDRASNQPQHF
TRBJ2-7	NA	TRBD1	TRBV7-9	TGTGCCAGCAGCTTATCGTTGGACAGGGGCCACGAGCAGTACTTC	CASSLSLDRGHEQYF
TRBJ2-3	NA	TRBD1	TRBV5-4	TGTGCCAGCAGCACGACAGGGGGAACGCAGTATTTT	CASSTTGGTQYF
TRBJ2-1	NA	TRBD2	TRBV5-1	TGCGCCAGCAGCATTCGGGGGACTAGCGATGAGCAGTTCTTC	CASSIRGTSDEQFF
TRBJ2-2	NA	NA	TRBV12-1	TGTGCCAGCAGCTTTGAAAGGACTAGCACCGGGGAGCTGTTTTTT	CASSFERTSTGELFF
TRBJ1-5	few	NA	TRBV27	TGTGCCAGCAGAAGTCCGGGTCAGCCCCAGCATTTT	CASRSPGQPQHF
TRBJ2-3	NA	TRBD2	TRBV27	TGTGCCAGCAGTAAGCGGACTAGCGCCTCCACAGATACGCAGTATTTT	CASSKRTSASTDTQYF
TRBJ2-1	NA	NA	TRBV9	TGTGCCAGCAGCGGCCCCGGGTCCTACAATGAGCAGTTCTTC	CASSGPGSYNEQFF
TRBJ1-2	NA	NA	TRBV18	TGTGCCAGCTCCCCCGAACAGGAAAACTATGGCTACACCTTC	CASSPEQENYGYTF
TRBJ2-3	NA	TRBD1	TRBV28	TGTGCCAGCAGTTCCCTTTACAGGGGGCGCACAGATACGCAGTATTTT	CASSSLYRGRTDTQYF
TRBJ2-6	NA	NA	TRBV23-1	TGCGCCAGCAGTCAATTGTTGAGGGTTAGAGAATCTGGGGCCAACGTCCTGACTTTC	CASSQLLRVRESGANVLTF
TRBJ2-7	NA	NA	TRBV7-2	TGTGCCAGCAGCTTGGACTTTTACGAGCAGTACTTC	CASSLDFYEQYF
TRBJ2-2	many	NA	TRBV6-5	TGTGCCAGCAGTTACGAAGACGACCGGGCCGGGGAGCTGTTTTTT	CASSYEDDRAGELFF
TRBJ2-4	NA	NA	TRBV15	TGTGCCACCAGCAGATTGAAGTCGGGGTTAGGCATTCAGTACTTC	CATSRLKSGLGIQYF
TRBJ2-7	NA	TRBD1	TRBV9	TGTGCCAGCAGCGTAAGCTACGGACAGGGGTTGTGGGAGCAGTACTTC	CASSVSYGQGLWEQYF
TRBJ1-2	NA	TRBD1	TRBV7-3	TGTGCCAGCAGGTCACCCGGGACAGGGAATGGCTACACCTTC	CASRSPGTGNGYTF